Below, one T cell receptor beta chain is given with its context. This record comes from a study of T cell changes during pregnancy in multiple sclerosis. Sequencing was performed with immunoSEQ multiplex PCR; in TCRdb, only in-frame clones are kept and a portion is missing. The sample yields tens of thousands of clones, about 94% seen once. The clonotype comes from a female donor with multiple sclerosis, enrolled in a pregnancy study. Sequenced material: CD8+ T cells from peripheral blood mononuclear cells, taken after pregnancy.

This CDR3 reads CASSVPSGGINEQFF. The CDR3 DNA reads TGTGCCAGCAGTGTCCCTAGCGGGGGCATCAATGAGCAGTTCTTC. This chain links TRBV2 with TRBJ2-1; 10 bases agree with TRBD2. This CDR3 comprises 15 residues. V lost 4 bases, J lost 6 bases, and 6 bases stayed unmatched. The germline gives CDR1 SNHLY, CDR2 FYNNEI.